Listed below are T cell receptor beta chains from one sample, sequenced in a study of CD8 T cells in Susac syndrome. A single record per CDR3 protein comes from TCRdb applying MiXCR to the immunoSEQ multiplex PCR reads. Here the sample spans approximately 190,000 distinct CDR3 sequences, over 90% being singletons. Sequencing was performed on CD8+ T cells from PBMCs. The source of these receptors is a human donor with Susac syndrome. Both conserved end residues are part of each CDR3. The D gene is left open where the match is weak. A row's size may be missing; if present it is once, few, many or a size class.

TGTGCCACCAGCAGAGATGGAGGGGTGACTGAAGCTTTCTTT	CATSRDGGVTEAFF	.	.	TRBV15	TRBJ1-1
TGTGCCAGCAGCTCGAGACAGGACGGGGAGCTGTTTTTT	CASSSRQDGELFF	.	once	TRBV7-9	TRBJ2-2
TGTGCCAGCAGTCCGACTAGCGGGAATACGCAGTATTTT	CASSPTSGNTQYF	TRBD2	.	TRBV28	TRBJ2-3
TGCGCCAGCAGCCCAGGGGGGATAAGTGGTGAAGAGACCCAGTACTTC	CASSPGGISGEETQYF	.	.	TRBV4-1	TRBJ2-5
TGTGCCATCAGAGCCCTACAAGGGGATCGGGAGCAGTACTTC	CAIRALQGDREQYF	.	.	TRBV10-3	TRBJ2-7
TGTGCCAGCAGCTTAATGGTCGGACAAAACACTGAAGCTTTCTTT	CASSLMVGQNTEAFF	.	.	TRBV11-2	TRBJ1-1
TGCAGCGTTGGGACAGGGACGAACACCGGGGAGCTGTTTTTT	CSVGTGTNTGELFF	TRBD1	few	TRBV29-1	TRBJ2-2
TGTGCCAGCAGCAGCAGACAGGGAAGGTTCAGGCAGCCCCAGCATTTT	CASSSRQGRFRQPQHF	TRBD1	.	TRBV28	TRBJ1-5
TGTGCCGGACAGCTATACTATGGCTACACCTTC	CAGQLYYGYTF	.	.	TRBV30	TRBJ1-2
TGTGCCAGCAGCTTAGTAACCGGCTTCCACCCATTCAATCAGCCCCAGCATTTT	CASSLVTGFHPFNQPQHF	.	.	TRBV7-9	TRBJ1-5
TGTGCCAGCAGCGCGAGATCTGAAGCTTTCTTT	CASSARSEAFF	.	.	TRBV7-9	TRBJ1-1
TGTGCCAGCAGTCGGGACAGTTCCTACGAGCAGTACTTC	CASSRDSSYEQYF	TRBD1	few	TRBV27	TRBJ2-7
TGTGCCAGCAGCTTAGGTGGATATCTCTACGAGCAGTACTTC	CASSLGGYLYEQYF	.	.	TRBV7-9	TRBJ2-7
TGTGCCAGCGGTGACAGGGTCGGAGCTTTCTTT	CASGDRVGAFF	TRBD1	.	TRBV12-3/TRBV12-4	TRBJ1-1
TGTGCCAGCAGCCCCCCGGAGGGGGCTGGGGCCAACGTCCTGACTTTC	CASSPPEGAGANVLTF	.	.	TRBV7-9	TRBJ2-6
TGTGCCACCAGTGATTACAGGGCTCATTCTATGAACACTGAAGCTTTCTTT	CATSDYRAHSMNTEAFF	.	.	TRBV24-1	TRBJ1-1
TGTGCCACCAGTGTCGTGAACACTGAAGCTTTCTTT	CATSVVNTEAFF	.	.	TRBV24-1	TRBJ1-1
TGTGCCAGCACCCCCAGGGGCAGGGCGTCCTACGAGCAGTACTTC	CASTPRGRASYEQYF	.	.	TRBV27	TRBJ2-7
TGCAGTGCTAGTGACCACTCCGAGCAGTACTTC	CSASDHSEQYF	.	.	TRBV20-1	TRBJ2-7
TGTGCCAGTAGTATAGTCGGTGATAGCTCCTACGAGCAGTACTTC	CASSIVGDSSYEQYF	.	.	TRBV19	TRBJ2-7
TGTGCCAGCAGCCACCCTGGGACAGGGAAATCCGGGGCCAACGTCCTGACTTTC	CASSHPGTGKSGANVLTF	TRBD1	once	TRBV7-8	TRBJ2-6
TGCGCCAGCAGTGGACAGGGACGGTATTCTACTGGGGCCAACGTCCTGACTTTC	CASSGQGRYSTGANVLTF	TRBD1	.	TRBV5-1	TRBJ2-6
TGTGCCAGCAGCGTAAGACAGGGAGCAAACCTTGAGGAGCAGTTCTTC	CASSVRQGANLEEQFF	TRBD1	.	TRBV7-9	TRBJ2-1
TGCGCCAGCAGCCAAGACCCAGGGGCCAATTCACCCCTCCACTTT	CASSQDPGANSPLHF	.	.	TRBV4-1	TRBJ1-6
TGCAGTGCTAGAGGGCCCTATAGCAATCAGCCCCAGCATTTT	CSARGPYSNQPQHF	.	.	TRBV20-1	TRBJ1-5
TGTGCCAGTAGTATATCAGGACTACGCACAGATACGCAGTATTTT	CASSISGLRTDTQYF	.	.	TRBV19	TRBJ2-3
TGCGCCAGCAGCTCCCTCGGGACACCTCAAGAGACCCAGTACTTC	CASSSLGTPQETQYF	.	.	TRBV5-1	TRBJ2-5
TGTGCCAGCAGCCCAGGGACAGGGGGGAGGAATCAGCCCCAGCATTTT	CASSPGTGGRNQPQHF	TRBD1	.	TRBV7-9	TRBJ1-5
TGTGCCAGCAGCCAAGGAGGCAGAGATAGCAATCAGCCCCAGCATTTT	CASSQGGRDSNQPQHF	.	.	TRBV4-2	TRBJ1-5
TGTGCCAGCAGCTCGGGGTACCATACCTCCTACGAGCAGTACTTC	CASSSGYHTSYEQYF	.	.	TRBV7-9	TRBJ2-7
TGTGCCAGCAGCTTGGGATGGACAGAAGCTTTCTTT	CASSLGWTEAFF	.	.	TRBV5-4	TRBJ1-1
TGTGCCAGCAGCTTAGTAGCGACAGGAGACGACGAGCAGTACTTC	CASSLVATGDDEQYF	.	.	TRBV7-9	TRBJ2-7
TGTGCCAGCAGTGTCGGGGGGCAGAACACTGAAGCTTTCTTT	CASSVGGQNTEAFF	.	few	TRBV2	TRBJ1-1
TGTGCCTGGACGTACGGTAGTGGCAATCAGCCCCAGCATTTT	CAWTYGSGNQPQHF	.	.	TRBV30	TRBJ1-5
TGTGCCAGCAGATTTCGCGGGACACTCTATGGCTACACCTTC	CASRFRGTLYGYTF	.	.	TRBV6-5	TRBJ1-2
TGTGCCACCAGCAGAGTGCTGGGAATTCAAGAGACCCAGTACTTC	CATSRVLGIQETQYF	.	once	TRBV15	TRBJ2-5
TGTGCCAGCAGTCCCGTAGGGGAAAATTACGAGCAGTACTTC	CASSPVGENYEQYF	.	.	TRBV28	TRBJ2-7
TGCGCCAGCACCCAAACAGGGGAAGAGAACACTGAAGCTTTCTTT	CASTQTGEENTEAFF	TRBD1	.	TRBV4-1	TRBJ1-1
TGCGCCAGCAGCCAAGGGGGCTTCGGCACAGATACGCAGTATTTT	CASSQGGFGTDTQYF	.	.	TRBV4-1	TRBJ2-3
TGTGCCAGCAGGAGGACTAGCGGGGGGGATGAGCAGTTCTTC	CASRRTSGGDEQFF	TRBD2	once	TRBV12-3/TRBV12-4	TRBJ2-1
TGTGCCAGCAGTCTCGAGAGGGGGTTCAAGAACACTGAAGCTTTCTTT	CASSLERGFKNTEAFF	.	.	TRBV25-1	TRBJ1-1
TGTGCCAGCAGCGTAGGTGGTTCAGCGTTTGGCGAAAAACTGTTTTTT	CASSVGGSAFGEKLFF	.	.	TRBV9	TRBJ1-4
TGCAGTGCTAGAGATCTTACGGCGGGAGTTCTCGGGGGGGAGACCCAGTACTTC	CSARDLTAGVLGGETQYF	TRBD2	.	TRBV20-1	TRBJ2-5
TGCGCCAGCAGCTTCCAACCTAGGTACTACGAGCAGTACTTC	CASSFQPRYYEQYF	.	.	TRBV5-1	TRBJ2-7
TGTGCCAGCAGCTTATGGGGAAACAATCAGCCCCAGCATTTT	CASSLWGNNQPQHF	.	.	TRBV11-2	TRBJ1-5
TGTGCCAGCAGTTACTCGAACAGCAACTTCAATGAAAAACTGTTTTTT	CASSYSNSNFNEKLFF	.	.	TRBV6-5	TRBJ1-4
TGTGCCAGTAGTATAGGTTCCGGGACTAGCGGGAGCGAGCAGTACTTC	CASSIGSGTSGSEQYF	TRBD2	.	TRBV19	TRBJ2-7